This T cell receptor (beta chain) emerged from a study of T cells after yellow fever vaccination. The CDR3 length is 13 residues. V was trimmed by 8 bases and J by 1 base, leaving 11 bases between them. TCRdb called the 5' RACE reads again in MiXCR, with one record for every CDR3 protein. The sample shows a few hundred thousand distinct CDR3 sequences, less than 20% of them seen only once. The material was PBMCs, obtained 5 days after the first yellow fever vaccination. J is TRBJ1-1 and V is TRBV12-3 or TRBV12-4; no reliable D call. The clonotype was recovered from a man younger than 35 who received the YFV17D yellow fever vaccine. CDR3 protein: CASSLPRNTEAFF. The CDR3 DNA sequence: TGTGCCAGCTCGCTCCCGCGGAACACTGAAGCTTTCTTT.